A single sample is the source of the 16 T cell receptor beta chains below, sequenced in a study of beta chain features in type 1 diabetes. Isolated RNA was reverse transcribed in full, so expressed TCRB transcripts were sequenced. The table came from immunoSEQ multiplex PCR; TCRdb's copy has only in-frame clones and leaves some out. The sample contains about 38,000 clones, about two thirds of which appear only once. The specimen sequenced was Tregs from blood. The receptors stem from a woman in her twenties or thirties in good health.

The rearrangement uses TRBV15 and TRBJ2-7, with TRBD1 matching 9 bases. The germline CDR1 and CDR2 sequences are LNHNV and YYDKDF (reference sequence). There are 15 residues in the CDR3. With V trimmed by 2 bases and J by 6 bases, 8 bases remained unmatched. CDR3 protein: CATSRSRTGEGEQYF. CDR3 nucleotide sequence: TGTGCCACCAGCAGATCTCGGACAGGGGAGGGCGAGCAGTACTTC.

This rearrangement joins TRBV5-4 to TRBJ2-5, with 8 bases fitting TRBD2. Germline values: CDR1 SGHNT, CDR2 YYREEE (reference sequence). The junction had 6 bases not matched to a gene; V was cut back by 0 bases and J by 5 bases. This CDR3 is built from 15 residues. CDR3 residues: CASSLGLAGIETQYF. The CDR3 DNA reads TGTGCCAGCAGCTTGGGGCTAGCGGGCATCGAGACCCAGTACTTC.

The chain couples TRBV19 to TRBJ2-5, with D unresolved. The CDR3 covers 12 residues. V dropped 3 bases and J dropped 2 bases, with 4 bases sitting between them. Germline loops: CDR1 LNHDA, CDR2 SQIVND (reference sequence). DNA of the CDR3: TGTGCCAGTAGTATGAGTCAAGAGACCCAGTACTTC. This gives the protein CASSMSQETQYF.

The chain couples TRBV7-9 to TRBJ2-1; weak D call: TRBD1 (6 bases). CDR3 length equals 15 residues. Germline V gives CDR1 SEHNR, CDR2 FQNEAQ (reference sequence). Trimming pared 6 bases from V and 8 bases from J, leaving 20 bases between. The CDR3 sequence is CASRTTGTLVHEQFF. In nucleotides, the CDR3 is TGTGCCAGCAGGACTACTGGGACACTGGTCCATGAGCAGTTCTTC.

The rearrangement links TRBV7-9 to TRBJ2-7, with TRBD1 matching over 9 bases. The J segment lost 5 bases and the V segment lost 3 bases, leaving 5 bases of the junction unmatched. Per germline, CDR1 SEHNR and CDR2 FQNEAQ (reference sequence). The CDR3 length is 14 residues. The CDR3 DNA reads as TGTGCCAGCAGCTTTTTGACAGGGGGGAACGAGCAGTACTTC. Residues: CASSFLTGGNEQYF.

This clone was found a few times. The rearrangement joins TRBV11-1 to TRBJ2-3; D may be TRBD1 (5 bases). The CDR3 extends over 15 amino acids. Germline V gene sequence: CDR1 SGHAT, CDR2 FQDESV (reference sequence). V shed 4 bases and J shed 4 bases, with 15 bases lying between them. CDR3 residues: CASSWTLGVADTQYF. CDR3 nucleotides: TGTGCCAGCAGCTGGACATTGGGTGTCGCAGATACGCAGTATTTT.

The chain joins TRBV6-1 to TRBJ1-5; 9 nucleotides agree with TRBD1. The CDR3 covers 16 residues. Trimming at V came to 4 bases and at J to 6 bases, leaving 10 bases not matched to a gene. Germline values: CDR1 MNHNS, CDR2 SASEGT. The CDR3 loop is CASSVPTGGWSQPQHF. The CDR3 region has the DNA TGTGCCAGCAGTGTCCCAACAGGGGGCTGGAGTCAGCCCCAGCATTTT.

The chain is built from TRBV30 and TRBJ2-1, with 8 bases aligning to TRBD2. CDR3 length: 14 residues. The V gene end was trimmed by 5 bases and the J gene end by 3 bases; junction bases not matched to a gene: 6. CDR1 is GTSNPN and CDR2 is SVGIG in the germline V gene (reference sequence). This CDR3 reads CAWGAGASYNEQFF. CDR3 DNA sequence: TGTGCCTGGGGAGCGGGAGCTAGCTACAATGAGCAGTTCTTC.

The chain carries TRBV5-1 and TRBJ1-2; 7 positions agree with TRBD1. V shed 4 bases, J shed 2 bases, and the junction held 5 bases outside the gene matches. CDR1 and CDR2 from the germline V gene are SGHRS and YFSETQ. The CDR3 has 14 residues. The CDR3 DNA follows: TGCGCCAGCAGCGTCGGGACAGCGAACTATGGCTACACCTTC. Encoded protein: CASSVGTANYGYTF.

The V call is TRBV28, the J call TRBJ2-4; D may be TRBD2 (6 bases). The V gene's germline CDR1 is MDHEN and CDR2 SYDVKM. V lost 4 bases and J lost 1, with 11 bases in between. This CDR3 is 15 amino acids long. CDR3 in amino acids: CASSSRGSAKNIQYF. The DNA of the CDR3 is TGTGCCAGCAGTTCTCGGGGGTCCGCCAAAAACATTCAGTACTTC.

This clone was counted only a few times. The chain couples TRBV25-1 to TRBJ2-4; D might be TRBD1 (5 bases). Per germline, CDR1 MGHDK and CDR2 SYGVNS. V dropped 1 base and J dropped 3 bases, with 16 bases sitting between them. The CDR3 sequence is 17 residues long. As DNA, the CDR3 is TGTGCCAGCAGTGAATCGACAGTGCCTTATGGCAAAAACATTCAGTACTTC. This sequence encodes CASSESTVPYGKNIQYF.

V gene TRBV19 combines with J gene TRBJ2-5, with a weak D call TRBD1 (6 bases). The CDR3 is made up of 14 amino acids. Germline V gene lookup returns CDR1 LNHDA and CDR2 SQIVND (reference sequence). The V end lost 6 bases, the J end lost 0 bases, and 11 bases lay between the germline ends. This chain's CDR3 is CASRGQRHQETQYF. The CDR3 DNA is TGTGCCAGTAGAGGACAGAGACACCAAGAGACCCAGTACTTC. Supplemented by reference TRBV19 and TRBJ2-5, the full variable domain reads DGGITQSPKYLFRKEGQNVTLSCEQNLNHDAMYWYRQDPGQGLRLIYYSQIVNDFQKGDIAEGYSVSREKKESFPLTVTSAQKNPTAFYLCASRGQRHQETQYFGPGTRLLVL.

V and J are TRBV23-1 and TRBJ1-2; tentatively, D is TRBD1 (5 bases). TRBV23-1 is an open reading frame, and its role is uncertain. The CDR3 is 15 amino acids. Trimming took off 4 bases at V and 6 bases at J, with 18 bases between the two ends. The DNA of the CDR3 is TGCGCCAGCAGTCTAAGGGGTCCTTCTTCGCATGGCTACACCTTC. This sequence encodes CASSLRGPSSHGYTF.

This chain connects TRBV29-1 to TRBJ1-2; no clear D. The CDR3 extends over 13 amino acids. Trimming took 1 base from V and 3 from J, leaving 9 bases between them. Germline lookup yields CDR1 SQVTM and CDR2 ANQGSEA. The CDR3 coding sequence is TGCAGCGTTGAAGTAAACAGATACTATGGCTACACCTTC. It codes for CSVEVNRYYGYTF.

The chain combines TRBV6-6 with TRBJ1-1; 9 nucleotides match TRBD1. Germline loops: CDR1 MNHNY, CDR2 SVGAGI (reference sequence). V gave up 4 bases and J gave up 11 bases; unmatched junction bases: 5. The CDR3 has 12 amino acids. This CDR3 reads CASSSGQGTAFF. Here the CDR3 DNA reads TGTGCCAGCAGTTCCGGACAGGGGACGGCTTTCTTT.

The chain carries TRBV15 and TRBJ1-3; D remains unclear. CDR1 and CDR2 (germline): LNHNV, YYDKDF (reference sequence). V dropped 0 bases and J dropped 7 bases, with 4 bases sitting between them. The CDR3 has 12 amino acids. The CDR3 region has the DNA TGTGCCACCAGCAGAGAGGAGAACACCATATATTTT. Residues: CATSREENTIYF. Full variable domain (outside the CDR3, taken from reference TRBV15 and TRBJ1-3): DAMVIQNPRYQVTQFGKPVTLSCSQTLNHNVMYWYQQKSSQAPKLLFHYYDKDFNNEADTPDNFQSRRPNTSFCFLDIRSPGLGDTAMYLCATSREENTIYFGEGSWLTVV.